The present TCR beta chain was sequenced within a study of blood T cell repertoires in COVID-19. Study in general: Spain, Italy and the United States supplied samples that represented acute and convalescent COVID-19. The analysed material was cDNA or gDNA that came from T cells, B-cell-depleted T cells, or PBMCs.

V gave up 7 bases and J gave up 0 bases; unmatched junction bases: 9. The CDR3 has 16 residues. Germline assignment: CDR1 SEHNR and CDR2 FQNEAQ (reference sequence). Authors' processing steps: By means of reference gene primer amplification, nucleated cell counts were estimated. Sequencing used immunoSEQ multiplex PCR; TCRdb keeps in-frame clones, though not all of them. V and J calls and clone size follow that table, whereas D and trimming were derived from the DNA. The sample has about 180,000 clones, around 86% seen once. The source material was peripheral blood. The chain combines TRBV7-9 with TRBJ2-1, with 7 nucleotides matching TRBD2. The sequence came from a young woman with active or convalescent COVID-19. This CDR3 is CASNPTSRSSYNEQFF. In nucleotides, the CDR3 is TGTGCCAGCAACCCGACTAGCCGAAGCTCCTACAATGAGCAGTTCTTC.